Detailed here is one T cell receptor beta chain. Its specificity is unknown. V dropped 4 bases and J dropped 3; count of bases not matched to a gene: 4. This CDR3 has 15 amino acids. Looked up from germline, CDR1 is MDHEN and CDR2 is SYDVKM. TCRdb reprocessed the 5' RACE reads via MiXCR and lists one record per CDR3 protein. The sample lists 700,000 to 850,000 distinct CDR3 sequences, about 10% occurring once. This specimen comes from a study of CD8 T cells in ankylosing spondylitis. Study conclusions and caveats: Made up of about eight highly homologous variants, a TCR beta motif appeared characteristic of ankylosing spondylitis blood. Matched ankylosing spondylitis synovial fluid reportedly contained a significantly enriched population of disease-linked clones. Earlier authors reported some of these motif variants in reactive arthritis synovial fluid and blood.

The TCR was taken from a male donor with ankylosing spondylitis. V usage is TRBV28 and J usage is TRBJ1-5; 9 bases are a match to TRBD1. Sequencing was done on a sample of blood, either unsorted or a sorted T cell fraction (not recorded which). The CDR3 loop is CASSWRDRANQPQHF. The CDR3 DNA is TGTGCCAGCAGTTGGCGGGACAGGGCCAATCAGCCCCAGCATTTT.